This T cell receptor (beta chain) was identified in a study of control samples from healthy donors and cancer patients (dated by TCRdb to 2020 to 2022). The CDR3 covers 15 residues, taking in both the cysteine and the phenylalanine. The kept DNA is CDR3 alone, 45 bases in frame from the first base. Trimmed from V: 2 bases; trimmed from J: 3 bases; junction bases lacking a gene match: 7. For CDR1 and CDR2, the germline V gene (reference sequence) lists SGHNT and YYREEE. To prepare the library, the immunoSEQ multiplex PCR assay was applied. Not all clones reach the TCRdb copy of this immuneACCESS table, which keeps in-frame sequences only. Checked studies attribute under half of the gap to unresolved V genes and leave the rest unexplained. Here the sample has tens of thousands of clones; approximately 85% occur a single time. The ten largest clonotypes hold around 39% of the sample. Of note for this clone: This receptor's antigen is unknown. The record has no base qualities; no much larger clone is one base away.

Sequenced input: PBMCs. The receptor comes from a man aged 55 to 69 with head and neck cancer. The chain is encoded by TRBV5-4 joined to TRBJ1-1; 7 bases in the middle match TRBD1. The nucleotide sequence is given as TGTGCCAGCAGCTTAGGGGGCAGGAGTGACACTGAAGCTTTCTTT. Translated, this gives CASSLGGRSDTEAFF.